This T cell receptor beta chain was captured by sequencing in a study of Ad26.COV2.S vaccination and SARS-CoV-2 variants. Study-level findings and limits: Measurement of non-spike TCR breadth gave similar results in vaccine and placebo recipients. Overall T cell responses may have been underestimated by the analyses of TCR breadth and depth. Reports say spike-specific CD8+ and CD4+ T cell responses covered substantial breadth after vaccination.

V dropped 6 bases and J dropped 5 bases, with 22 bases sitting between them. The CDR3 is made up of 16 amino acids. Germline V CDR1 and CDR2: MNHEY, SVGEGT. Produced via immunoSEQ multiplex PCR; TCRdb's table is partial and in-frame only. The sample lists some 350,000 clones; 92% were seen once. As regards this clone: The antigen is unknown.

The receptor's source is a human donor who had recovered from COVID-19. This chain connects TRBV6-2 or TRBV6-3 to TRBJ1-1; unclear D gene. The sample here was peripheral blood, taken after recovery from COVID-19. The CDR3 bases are TGTGCCAGCAGCTATCCCCCGGACCTCCTGGGGACTGAAGCTTTCTTT. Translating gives CASSYPPDLLGTEAFF.